Below, one TCR beta chain is given with its context. Antigen specificity is unknown. These data originate in a study of T cells in Graves' hyperthyroidism and ophthalmopathy. Between the trimmed V and J ends, which lost 2 bases and 11 bases, there was a span of 3 bases. This CDR3 has 9 amino acids. CDR1 is SNHLY, CDR2 FYNNEI, per germline. RNA transcripts yielded amplified TCR beta CDR3 regions. HTBI primers drove first-round RT-PCR of the TCR CDR3. TCRdb independently ran MiXCR on the multiplex PCR reads; one entry per CDR3 protein. The repertoire holds approximately 700,000 distinct CDR3 sequences, about 45% seen once, with less than 8.5% in the top ten. Broader study findings: Blood also carried most thyroid clonotypes expanded above 0.001.

Each diagnosis drew on symptoms, thyroxine, TRAb, thyroid ultrasound and orbital computed tomography findings. This chain links TRBV2 with TRBJ1-1, with D unclear. Sequenced sample: peripheral blood or thyroid tissue (not recorded which). This clonotype was sampled from an adult man with Graves' disease, either hyperthyroidism or ophthalmopathy (not recorded which). The CDR3 is CASSESAFF. DNA for the CDR3: TGTGCCAGCAGTGAATCGGCTTTCTTT.